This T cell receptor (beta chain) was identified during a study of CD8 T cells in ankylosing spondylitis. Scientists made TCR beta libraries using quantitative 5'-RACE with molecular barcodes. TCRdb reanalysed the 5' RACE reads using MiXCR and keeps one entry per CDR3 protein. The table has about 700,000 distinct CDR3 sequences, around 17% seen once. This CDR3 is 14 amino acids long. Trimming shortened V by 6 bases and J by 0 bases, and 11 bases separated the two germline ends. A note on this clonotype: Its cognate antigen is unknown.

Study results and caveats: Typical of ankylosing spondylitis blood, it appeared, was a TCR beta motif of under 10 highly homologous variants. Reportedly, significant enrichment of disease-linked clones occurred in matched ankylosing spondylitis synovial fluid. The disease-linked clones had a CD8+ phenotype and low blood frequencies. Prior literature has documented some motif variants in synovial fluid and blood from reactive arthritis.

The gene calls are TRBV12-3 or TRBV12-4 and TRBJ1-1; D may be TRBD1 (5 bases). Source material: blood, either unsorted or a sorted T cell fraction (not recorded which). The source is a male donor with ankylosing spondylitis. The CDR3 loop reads CASSRQTMNTEAFF. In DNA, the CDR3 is TGTGCCAGCAGCCGACAGACCATGAACACTGAAGCTTTCTTT.